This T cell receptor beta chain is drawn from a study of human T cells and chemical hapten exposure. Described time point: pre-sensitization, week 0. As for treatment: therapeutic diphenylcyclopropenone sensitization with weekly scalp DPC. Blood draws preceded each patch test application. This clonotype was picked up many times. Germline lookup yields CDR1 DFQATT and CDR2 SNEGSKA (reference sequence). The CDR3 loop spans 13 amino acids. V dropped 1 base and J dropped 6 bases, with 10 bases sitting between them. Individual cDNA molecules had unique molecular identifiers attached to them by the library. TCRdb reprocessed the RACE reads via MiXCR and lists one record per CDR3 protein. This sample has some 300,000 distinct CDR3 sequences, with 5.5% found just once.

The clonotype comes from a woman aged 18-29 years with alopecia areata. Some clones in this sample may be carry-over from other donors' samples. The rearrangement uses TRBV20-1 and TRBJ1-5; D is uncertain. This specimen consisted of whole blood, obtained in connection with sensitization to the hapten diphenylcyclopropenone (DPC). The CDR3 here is CSARGIGIQPQHF. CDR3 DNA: TGCAGTGCTAGAGGAATAGGGATTCAGCCCCAGCATTTT.